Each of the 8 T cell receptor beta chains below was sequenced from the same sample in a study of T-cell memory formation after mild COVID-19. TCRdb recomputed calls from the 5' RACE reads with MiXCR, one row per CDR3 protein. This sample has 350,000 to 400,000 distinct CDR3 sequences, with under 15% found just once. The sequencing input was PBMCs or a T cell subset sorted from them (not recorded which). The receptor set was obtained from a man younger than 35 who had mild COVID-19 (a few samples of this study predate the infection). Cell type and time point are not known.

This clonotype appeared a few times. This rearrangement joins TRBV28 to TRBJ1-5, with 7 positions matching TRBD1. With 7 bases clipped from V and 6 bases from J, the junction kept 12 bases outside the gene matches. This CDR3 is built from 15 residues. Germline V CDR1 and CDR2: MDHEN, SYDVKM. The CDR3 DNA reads TGTGCCAGCATCCTAGGCCAGGGACAGACTCAGCCCCAGCATTTT. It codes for CASILGQGQTQPQHF.

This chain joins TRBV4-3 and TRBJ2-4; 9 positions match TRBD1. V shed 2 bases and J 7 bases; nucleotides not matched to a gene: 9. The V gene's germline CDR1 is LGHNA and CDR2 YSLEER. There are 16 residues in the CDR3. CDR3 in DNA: TGCGCCAGCAGCCAAACCGGACAGGGGCGAAGGAACATTCAGTACTTC. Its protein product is CASSQTGQGRRNIQYF.

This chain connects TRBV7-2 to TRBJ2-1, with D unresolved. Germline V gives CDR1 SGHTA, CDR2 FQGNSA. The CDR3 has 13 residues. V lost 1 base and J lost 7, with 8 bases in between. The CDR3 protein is CASSLVVRNEQFF. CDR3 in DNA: TGTGCCAGCAGCTTAGTTGTCCGGAATGAGCAGTTCTTC.

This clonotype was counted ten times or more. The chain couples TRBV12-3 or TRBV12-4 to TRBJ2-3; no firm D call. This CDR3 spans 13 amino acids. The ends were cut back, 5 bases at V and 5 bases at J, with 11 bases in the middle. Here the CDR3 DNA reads TGTGCCAGCAGTACACACTGGGAAGATACGCAGTATTTT. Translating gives CASSTHWEDTQYF.

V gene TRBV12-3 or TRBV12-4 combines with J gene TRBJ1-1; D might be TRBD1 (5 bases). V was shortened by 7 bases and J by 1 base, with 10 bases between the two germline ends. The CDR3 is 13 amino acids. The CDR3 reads CASTWGGNTEAFF. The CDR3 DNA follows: TGTGCCAGCACCTGGGGGGGGAACACTGAAGCTTTCTTT.

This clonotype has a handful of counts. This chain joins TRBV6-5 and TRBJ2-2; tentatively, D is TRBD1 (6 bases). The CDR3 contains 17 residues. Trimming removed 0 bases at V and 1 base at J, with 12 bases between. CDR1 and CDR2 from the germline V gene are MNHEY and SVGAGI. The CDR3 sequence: CASSYSRDTRNTGELFF. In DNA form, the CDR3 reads TGTGCCAGCAGTTACTCGAGGGACACAAGGAACACCGGGGAGCTGTTTTTT.

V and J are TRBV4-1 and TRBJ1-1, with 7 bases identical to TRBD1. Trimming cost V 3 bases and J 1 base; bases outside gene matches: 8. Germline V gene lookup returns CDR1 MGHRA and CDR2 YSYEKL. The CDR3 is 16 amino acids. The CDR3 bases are TGCGCCAGCAGCCAGGGAGTTCAGGGGGAGAACACTGAAGCTTTCTTT. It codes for CASSQGVQGENTEAFF.

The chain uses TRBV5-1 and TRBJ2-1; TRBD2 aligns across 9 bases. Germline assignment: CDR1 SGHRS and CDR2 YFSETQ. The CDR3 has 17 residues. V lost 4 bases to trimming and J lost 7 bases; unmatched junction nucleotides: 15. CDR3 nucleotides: TGCGCCAGCAGCCCCCGCGGGGGTCAGCGGGGGGCAAATGAGCAGTTCTTC. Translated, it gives CASSPRGGQRGANEQFF.